This note documents a single TCR beta chain sequence. Its antigen remains unidentified. The sample originates from a study of blood T cells in healthy people across ages. Study-wide points: Both higher diversity and more naive CD4+ cells marked long-lived donors when set against aged donors.

Primers used in a second PCR of roughly 6 to 11 cycles were a sample-barcoded 5' primer and a J-beta primer mix. Each CDR3 protein is one row after TCRdb ran MiXCR on the 5' RACE reads. The sample lists over 700,000 distinct CDR3 sequences, 20% to 30% occurring once. The length of the CDR3 is 15 residues. V was pared by 6 bases and J by 5 bases, with 12 bases of the junction left unmatched. CDR1 and CDR2 (germline): SQVTM, ANQGSEA. This sample was shared with a second study, whose subject was T cells of mothers and their children. As reported in that work: Thymic selection shapes TCR recombination output similarly in related and unrelated pairs.

The chain combines TRBV29-1 with TRBJ1-1; 10 bases are a match to TRBD1. This clonotype was sampled from a boy younger than 18 in good health. Sequencing was done on a sample of blood. This chain's CDR3 is CSVVGLGQGETEAFF. The CDR3 bases are TGCAGCGTGGTGGGGTTAGGACAGGGGGAAACTGAAGCTTTCTTT.